This section outlines one T cell receptor (beta chain) sequence together with its context. Its antigen remains unknown. This sample was included in a study of identical twins. The study's findings and limits: The study found excess low generation probability among twin-shared out-of-frame alpha sequences.

Only healthy Caucasians were included as donors. TCRdb re-called the 5' RACE reads through MiXCR, storing one row per CDR3 protein. The sample yields 750,000 to 950,000 distinct CDR3 sequences, approximately 13% seen once. Another study also made use of these data, one on yellow fever vaccine responses in identical twins.

The clonotype comes from a woman aged 18-29 years in good health. Material: PBMCs.

The CDR3 sequence: CASSVGEAREQYF. For the CDR3, the DNA is TGTGCCAGCAGCGTAGGGGAGGCGAGAGAGCAGTACTTC. This chain links TRBV9 with TRBJ2-7; possible D gene TRBD2, 6 bases. The V and J ends lost 0 bases and 7 bases respectively, with 11 bases between them. The CDR3 has 13 amino acids. Germline loops: CDR1 SGDLS, CDR2 YYNGEE.